Below are 9 T cell receptor beta chains sequenced from a single sample in a study of blood T cell repertoires in COVID-19. Sequenced by immunoSEQ multiplex PCR; TCRdb stores in-frame clones only, minus some. The sample lists roughly 90,000 clones, 80% to 85% occurring once. Sequencing input: peripheral blood. Source of these receptors: a woman aged 80 or over with active or convalescent COVID-19.

This chain's CDR3 is CASSDSGTMEYEQYF. In DNA form, the CDR3 reads TGTGCCAGCAGTGATTCCGGGACTATGGAGTACGAGCAGTACTTC. The genes are TRBV25-1 and TRBJ2-7, with TRBD2 identical over 7 bases. Germline values: CDR1 MGHDK, CDR2 SYGVNS. V shed 3 bases and J 4 bases; nucleotides not matched to a gene: 9. The CDR3 is 15 amino acids.

The chain has TRBV6-5 and TRBJ2-2; D is perhaps TRBD1 (6 bases). CDR3 length: 14 residues. The germline V and J ends were trimmed by 2 bases and 3 bases, with 7 bases remaining between them. Germline CDR1 reads MNHEY; CDR2 reads SVGAGI. The CDR3 reads CASSYGTYTGELFF. CDR3 sequence (DNA): TGTGCCAGCAGTTACGGGACATACACCGGGGAGCTGTTTTTT.

The chain has TRBV7-9 and TRBJ2-5, with 7 bases identical to TRBD2. V lost 3 bases and J lost 4; bases outside the gene matches: 14. The CDR3 length is 17 residues. The germline V gene encodes CDR1 SEHNR and CDR2 FQNEAQ (reference sequence). The CDR3 coding sequence is TGTGCCAGCAGCTTCCGGCTAGCGGTAGGGATCGGAGAGACCCAGTACTTC. Its protein product is CASSFRLAVGIGETQYF.

This clone has just a few counts. This chain connects TRBV7-2 to TRBJ1-4; D not certain. The CDR3 contains 16 residues. CDR1 is SGHTA, CDR2 FQGNSA, per germline. Trimming shortened V by 1 base and J by 4 bases, and 13 bases separated the two germline ends. The CDR3 sequence: CASSLGPRDINEKLFF. CDR3 sequence (DNA): TGTGCCAGCAGCTTAGGCCCCCGGGATATTAATGAAAAACTGTTTTTT.

The V gene is TRBV28, the J gene TRBJ2-7; 10 bases align to TRBD2. With 2 bases clipped from V and 2 bases from J, the junction kept 9 bases outside the gene matches. The length of the CDR3 is 17 residues. Germline V gives CDR1 MDHEN, CDR2 SYDVKM. In DNA form, the CDR3 reads TGTGCCAGCAGTTTAAGATATGGTAGCGGGGGGCCCTACGAGCAGTACTTC. Translating it yields CASSLRYGSGGPYEQYF.

The V and J genes are TRBV19 and TRBJ2-2, with 7 bases matching TRBD2. V dropped 7 bases and J dropped 5; count of bases not matched to a gene: 7. Germline V gives CDR1 LNHDA, CDR2 SQIVND (reference sequence). This CDR3 comprises 14 residues. DNA for the CDR3: TGTGCCAGTATCCATAGGGAGGGTACCGGGGAGCTGTTTTTT. It yields the protein CASIHREGTGELFF.

The rearrangement joins TRBV5-1 to TRBJ2-3; D is possibly TRBD2 (6 bases). The CDR3 has 16 amino acids. Germline V CDR1 and CDR2: SGHRS, YFSETQ. With 0 bases removed from V and 0 bases from J, the gap between germline ends came to 11 bases. The CDR3 reads CASSLAGRDSTDTQYF. The CDR3 nucleotides read TGCGCCAGCAGCTTGGCTGGGCGGGATAGCACAGATACGCAGTATTTT.

The chain has TRBV18 and TRBJ1-2; no definite D call. The CDR3 consists of 10 residues. Germline CDR1 reads KGHSH; CDR2 reads LQKENI. V was shortened by 8 bases and J by 7 bases, with 8 bases between the two germline ends. The CDR3 reads CASHGSGYTF. Here the CDR3 DNA reads TGTGCCAGCCACGGGAGTGGCTACACCTTC.

The gene calls are TRBV6-2 or TRBV6-3 and TRBJ2-5, with D possibly matching TRBD1 (5 bases). In germline, CDR1 is MNHEY, CDR2 SVGEGT. The CDR3 has 15 residues. Trimming took off 6 bases at V and 6 bases at J, with 20 bases between the two ends. The CDR3 here is CASSTPPRVGQTQYF. The CDR3 DNA sequence: TGTGCCAGCAGCACCCCACCCAGGGTTGGTCAGACCCAGTACTTC.